Listed below are T cell receptor beta chains from one sample, sequenced in a study of cytomegalovirus exposure and HLA in healthy donors. Generated by immunoSEQ multiplex PCR, the TCRdb table keeps only in-frame clones and is missing some. This table has about 94,000 clones, approximately 7.6% appearing once. The specimen sequenced was PBMCs. These TCRs come from a man in his fifties or sixties in good health and CMV-seronegative. Both conserved end residues are part of each CDR3.

v_gene	CDR3aa
TRBV2	CASSEQGIRADTQYF
TRBV6-5	CASSYRRGSTEAFF
TRBV7-3	CASSVGQGGAGELFF
TRBV19	CASRTTGAGYGYTF
TRBV5-1	CASSLDSGGYHEQYF
TRBV29-1	CSVESPVRDRLWFF
TRBV30	CAWSGAGAEKLFF
TRBV2	CASSGRTGNQPQHF
TRBV4-2	CASSQDAGGYDEQYF
TRBV5-1	CASSLGPPGPNYGYTF
TRBV5-1	CASSLGTSGANTGELFF
TRBV5-8	CASSFAGTKYF
TRBV30	CASGQGRGCTF
TRBV6-5	CASSPNFERVGEQFF
TRBV29-1	CSAGGLSTSGTGMEQFF
TRBV5-1	CASSRGRQSSTDTQYF
TRBV6-1	CASGNRGWNQPQHF
TRBV28	CASSPPVDQPQHF
TRBV5-1	CASSLPGTTDAEQYF
TRBV2	CASTLGEVYNEQFF
TRBV25-1	CASSHGNTGELFF
TRBV27	CASSRSGTGGNYGYTF
TRBV5-8	CASSLRSSRTDTQYF
TRBV28	CASMRGGTYEQYF
TRBV4-2	CASSQDHGSYEQYF